What follows describes a single TCR beta chain. The antigen is not known. The V and J ends lost 4 bases and 2 bases respectively, with 8 bases between them. This CDR3 has 13 amino acids. The germline gives CDR1 SGHRS, CDR2 YFSETQ. The data stem from a study of cytomegalovirus exposure and HLA in healthy donors. Study-wide findings and caveats: In a later analysis, a missense DCLRE1C variant was linked to TCR beta V- and J-gene trimming.

A multiplex PCR was run with 60 Vbeta primers and 13 Jbeta primers. Sequencing used immunoSEQ multiplex PCR; TCRdb keeps in-frame clones, though not all of them. The sample lists 210,000 or so clones, over 80% occurring once. The chain carries TRBV5-1 and TRBJ2-3; tentative D call: TRBD2 (5 bases). The receptor comes from a woman between 50 and 59 years old in good health and CMV-seropositive. The sequencing input was PBMCs. For the CDR3, the DNA is TGCGCCAGCAGCGGGGAGATCACAGATACGCAGTATTTT. As protein: CASSGEITDTQYF. Drawing the rest from reference TRBV5-1 and TRBJ2-3, the complete variable domain is KAGVTQTPRYLIKTRGQQVTLSCSPISGHRSVSWYQQTPGQGLQFLFEYFSETQRNKGNFPGRFSGRQFSNSRSEMNVSTLELGDSALYLCASSGEITDTQYFGPGTRLTVL.